These 31 T cell receptor beta chains originate from one sample sequenced in a study of cytomegalovirus exposure and HLA in healthy donors. In the PCR, 60 Vbeta and 13 Jbeta primers were used. Some clones are missing from TCRdb's copy, which holds only in-frame ones; the method was immunoSEQ multiplex PCR. The sample yields approximately 120,000 clones, about 74% seen once. Sequencing was done on a sample of PBMCs. The source of these receptors is a young man in good health and CMV-seronegative.

This chain links TRBV5-1 with TRBJ2-2; tentatively, D is TRBD1 (6 bases). The CDR3 length is 16 residues. The V end was cut by 4 bases, the J end by 1 base, with 14 bases between. Germline CDR1 reads SGHRS; CDR2 reads YFSETQ. The CDR3 protein is CASSVGHPLNTGELFF. The CDR3 DNA reads as TGCGCCAGCAGCGTGGGACACCCCTTGAACACCGGGGAGCTGTTTTTT.

CDR3 sequence (DNA): TGTGCCAGCAGGCCCGGACAGGGGAATAGAGAAGCTTTCTTT. This sequence encodes CASRPGQGNREAFF. The chain combines TRBV6-1 with TRBJ1-1, with 9 positions matching TRBD1. From germline, CDR1 is MNHNS and CDR2 SASEGT. V lost 6 bases, J lost 8 bases, and 10 bases stayed unmatched. The CDR3 sequence is 14 residues long.

Here the CDR3 DNA reads TGTGCCATCAGTGAGTCGATGTGGGGCTTGGATCAGCCCCAGCATTTT. It translates to CAISESMWGLDQPQHF. The chain employs TRBV10-3 and TRBJ1-5; D possibly corresponds to TRBD1 (5 bases). The germline CDR1 and CDR2 sequences are ENHRY and SYGVKD. Trimming took off 0 bases at V and 5 bases at J, with 14 bases between the two ends. The CDR3 extends over 16 amino acids.

CDR3 bases: TGTGCCACCAGCAGTTTAAGCGGGGACTCCACAGATACGCAGTATTTT. This codes for CATSSLSGDSTDTQYF. The rearrangement links TRBV15 to TRBJ2-3, with 7 bases matching TRBD2. Per germline, CDR1 LNHNV and CDR2 YYDKDF (reference sequence). The CDR3 is 16 residues long. With V trimmed by 3 bases and J by 2 bases, 8 bases remained unmatched.

The rearrangement uses TRBV7-7 and TRBJ2-2; 8 bases align to TRBD1. V shed 2 bases and J 7 bases; nucleotides not matched to a gene: 12. The CDR3 has 17 amino acids. Germline V gene lookup returns CDR1 SSHAT and CDR2 FNYEAQ (reference sequence). Here the CDR3 DNA reads TGTGCCAGCAGCTTAAGGCGAGGGCAGGGGGCAAGCGGGGAGCTGTTTTTT. Its translation: CASSLRRGQGASGELFF.

This clone was seen once. The gene calls are TRBV5-5 and TRBJ1-4; D unclear. The CDR3 consists of 14 residues. CDR1 is SGHKS and CDR2 is YYEKEE in the germline V gene (reference sequence). V gave up 2 bases and J gave up 0 bases, with 5 bases separating them. This CDR3 is CASSLLATNEKLFF. CDR3 DNA sequence: TGTGCCAGCAGCTTACTGGCAACTAATGAAAAACTGTTTTTT.

This sequence joins TRBV6-5 and TRBJ2-1, with 16 bases that match TRBD2. Germline V gives CDR1 MNHEY, CDR2 SVGAGI. The junction had 7 bases not matched to a gene; V was cut back by 5 bases and J by 15 bases. The CDR3 extends over 14 amino acids. The CDR3 sequence is CASSKGLAGGPRFF. The CDR3, as DNA: TGTGCCAGCAGTAAGGGACTAGCGGGAGGGCCCAGGTTCTTC.

V usage is TRBV29-1 and J usage is TRBJ1-1, with D hard to call. The germline V gene encodes CDR1 SQVTM and CDR2 ANQGSEA. Trimming took off 4 bases at V and 6 bases at J, with 9 bases between the two ends. The CDR3 covers 11 residues. This CDR3 is CSVGNGAEAFF. CDR3 DNA sequence: TGCAGCGTTGGAAACGGGGCTGAAGCTTTCTTT.

This clone was recorded a few times. The chain uses TRBV5-6 and TRBJ2-7, with 9 nucleotides matching TRBD1. Trimming removed 2 bases from V and 1 base from J; junction bases left unmatched: 4. The CDR3 extends over 15 amino acids. Germline CDR1 SGHDT, CDR2 YYEEEE. CDR3 protein: CASSFPGTGSYEQYF. The CDR3 nucleotides read TGTGCCAGCAGCTTTCCCGGGACAGGGTCCTACGAGCAGTACTTC.

The rearrangement uses TRBV5-1 and TRBJ2-5; 7 bases agree with TRBD2. Germline loops: CDR1 SGHRS, CDR2 YFSETQ. CDR3 length: 13 residues. Trimming cost V 3 bases and J 4 bases; bases outside gene matches: 3. In DNA, the CDR3 is TGCGCCAGCAGCTCAGAGCGGGGAGAGACCCAGTACTTC. Translated: CASSSERGETQYF.

The chain uses TRBV7-9 and TRBJ2-3, with TRBD1 matching over 10 bases. The CDR3 length is 17 residues. The V segment lost 5 bases and the J segment 5 bases; nucleotides outside the gene matches: 13. Germline V CDR1 and CDR2: SEHNR, FQNEAQ (reference sequence). CDR3 amino acids: CASSPGMTGGVGDTQYF. In DNA, the CDR3 is TGTGCCAGCAGCCCAGGCATGACAGGGGGCGTCGGAGATACGCAGTATTTT. The full variable domain, with the rest looked up from reference TRBV7-9 and TRBJ2-3, is DTGVSQNPRHKITKRGQNVTFRCDPISEHNRLYWYRQTLGQGPEFLTYFQNEAQLEKSRLLSDRFSAERPKGSFSTLEIQRTEQGDSAMYLCASSPGMTGGVGDTQYFGPGTRLTVL.

There are a few counts of this clone. J is TRBJ2-5 and V is TRBV13; TRBD1 aligns across 9 bases. V shed 2 bases and J 4 bases; nucleotides not matched to a gene: 5. This CDR3 contains 15 residues. CDR1 PRHDT and CDR2 FYEKMQ come from the germline V gene (reference sequence). CDR3 nucleotides: TGTGCCAGCAGCTTAAACAGGGGGCTGGGAGAGACCCAGTACTTC. Its translation: CASSLNRGLGETQYF.

CDR3 DNA: TGTGCCAGCAGTTCAGGGGCAAGGAGGGAAAAACTGTTTTTT. It is translated as CASSSGARREKLFF. The V and J genes are TRBV27 and TRBJ1-4; weak D call: TRBD1 (6 bases). Trimming pared 4 bases from V and 8 bases from J, leaving 14 bases between. CDR1 and CDR2 from the germline V gene are MNHEY and SMNVEV (reference sequence). The CDR3 consists of 14 residues.

This clone was counted only a few times. CDR3: CASSLSRGAISNQPQHF. The CDR3 nucleotides are TGTGCCAGCAGCCTCTCCAGGGGCGCTATTAGCAATCAGCCCCAGCATTTT. The chain has TRBV28 and TRBJ1-5; D is perhaps TRBD1 (6 bases). Germline-derived CDR1 and CDR2 are MDHEN and SYDVKM. Trimming left V 6 bases short and J 0 bases short, with 18 bases between. The length of the CDR3 is 17 residues.

The chain recombines TRBV7-9 with TRBJ2-1; maybe TRBD2 (6 bases). CDR3 length equals 15 residues. The V and J ends lost 2 bases and 9 bases respectively, with 17 bases between them. Looked up from germline, CDR1 is SEHNR and CDR2 is FQNEAQ (reference sequence). The CDR3 DNA is TGTGCCAGCAGCTTAATGGCGGGACCGGCCAGTGAGCAGTTCTTC. Its protein is CASSLMAGPASEQFF.

A single count supports this clone. The genes are TRBV25-1 and TRBJ2-7; D gene unclear. The ends were cut back, 2 bases at V and 4 bases at J, with 3 bases in the middle. The CDR3 extends over 11 amino acids. Germline V CDR1 and CDR2: MGHDK, SYGVNS. CDR3 amino acids: CASSETYEQYF. The CDR3 region has the DNA TGTGCCAGCAGTGAAACATACGAGCAGTACTTC.

The J gene is TRBJ1-4, the V gene TRBV15, with TRBD1 matching 9 bases. The CDR3 contains 17 residues. Germline V gene data show CDR1 as LNHNV and CDR2 as YYDKDF (reference sequence). Trimming removed 3 bases from V and 0 bases from J; junction bases left unmatched: 5. The CDR3 reads CATSSLWTGATNEKLFF. For the CDR3, the DNA is TGTGCCACCAGCAGTCTTTGGACAGGGGCAACTAATGAAAAACTGTTTTTT.

V usage is TRBV18 and J usage is TRBJ1-4; 7 nucleotides agree with TRBD1. Germline assignment: CDR1 KGHSH and CDR2 LQKENI. Losses at the gene ends were 4 bases for V and 5 bases for J; bases not matched to a gene: 1. This CDR3 is 13 amino acids long. The CDR3 is CASSRDRNEKLFF. DNA for the CDR3: TGTGCCAGCTCACGGGACAGAAATGAAAAACTGTTTTTT.

This sequence joins TRBV9 and TRBJ2-2; the D is unclear. From germline, CDR1 is SGDLS and CDR2 YYNGEE. The CDR3 is made up of 13 amino acids. Trimming shortened V by 0 bases and J by 3 bases, and 3 bases separated the two germline ends. CDR3: CASSVADTGELFF. The DNA of the CDR3 is TGTGCCAGCAGCGTAGCTGACACCGGGGAGCTGTTTTTT.

The chain couples TRBV6-5 to TRBJ2-1; a weak D match, TRBD2 (6 bases). V lost 4 bases, J lost 7 bases, and 17 bases lay in between. Germline-derived CDR1 and CDR2 are MNHEY and SVGAGI. The CDR3 has 15 amino acids. The CDR3 reads CASSSPGARWNEQFF. The CDR3 region has the DNA TGTGCCAGCAGTTCGCCGGGAGCGCGTTGGAATGAGCAGTTCTTC.

This clone was observed a single time. The chain couples TRBV29-1 to TRBJ2-1; 11 positions match TRBD2. This CDR3 spans 15 amino acids. After removal of 6 bases from V and 1 base from J, the junction contained 5 bases not matched to a gene. The germline gives CDR1 SQVTM, CDR2 ANQGSEA. The CDR3 sequence is CSVASGRRSYNEQFF. The CDR3 DNA reads TGCAGCGTCGCTAGCGGGAGGAGATCCTACAATGAGCAGTTCTTC.

The chain links TRBV4-2 to TRBJ1-2; TRBD1 might be the D (6 bases). Germline V gene data show CDR1 as LGHNA and CDR2 as YNFKEQ. There are 16 residues in the CDR3. V was shortened by 0 bases and J by 7 bases, with 18 bases between the two germline ends. In DNA form, the CDR3 reads TGTGCCAGCAGCCAAGATCTAGGGGGGGAAAGGGCTGGCTACACCTTC. The encoded protein is CASSQDLGGERAGYTF.

J is TRBJ2-5 and V is TRBV7-9, with TRBD2 matching over 9 bases. The CDR3 is made up of 17 amino acids. The germline V gene encodes CDR1 SEHNR and CDR2 FQNEAQ (reference sequence). After removal of 5 bases from V and 4 bases from J, the junction contained 14 bases not matched to a gene. The CDR3 is CASSPWQASGKGETQYF. The CDR3 nucleotides are TGTGCCAGCAGCCCATGGCAAGCTAGCGGGAAAGGAGAGACCCAGTACTTC. The entire variable domain, with the rest obtained from reference TRBV7-9 and TRBJ2-5, is as follows: DTGVSQNPRHKITKRGQNVTFRCDPISEHNRLYWYRQTLGQGPEFLTYFQNEAQLEKSRLLSDRFSAERPKGSFSTLEIQRTEQGDSAMYLCASSPWQASGKGETQYFGPGTRLLVL.

This clone was seen just once. The chain has TRBV15 and TRBJ2-1, with D possibly TRBD1 on 6 matching bases. The CDR3 loop spans 17 amino acids. The ends were cut back, 5 bases at V and 8 bases at J, with 25 bases in the middle. Germline V lookup: CDR1 LNHNV, CDR2 YYDKDF (reference sequence). The CDR3 nucleotides are TGTGCCACCAGCTCCCGTCAAGACAGGTTTATGAGGTATGAGCAGTTCTTC. It codes for CATSSRQDRFMRYEQFF.

This chain links TRBV2 with TRBJ1-5; no definite D call. Trimming cost V 7 bases and J 5 bases, with 18 bases left between them. Per germline, CDR1 SNHLY and CDR2 FYNNEI. CDR3 size: 15 residues. CDR3 amino acids: CASIDIRRPDQPQHF. Here the CDR3 DNA reads TGTGCCAGCATAGACATCCGACGGCCGGATCAGCCCCAGCATTTT.

The chain combines TRBV9 with TRBJ1-1; 7 nucleotides align to TRBD1. Trimming took 3 bases from V and 0 from J; bases not matched to a gene: 11. Looked up from germline, CDR1 is SGDLS and CDR2 is YYNGEE. The CDR3 consists of 17 residues. The CDR3, as DNA: TGTGCCAGCAGCGCGACGGGAGGGGGCTCTATGAACACTGAAGCTTTCTTT. Its translation: CASSATGGGSMNTEAFF.

As DNA, the CDR3 is TGTGCCAGCAGCGTAGAGCCAGGTCCTCGGGGGAACACTGAAGCTTTCTTT. Residues: CASSVEPGPRGNTEAFF. V and J are TRBV9 and TRBJ1-1; D unresolved. The CDR3 totals 17 residues. From germline, CDR1 is SGDLS and CDR2 YYNGEE. With 0 bases removed from V and 1 base from J, the gap between germline ends came to 16 bases.

V and J are TRBV7-9 and TRBJ2-2, with 7 bases lining up with TRBD1. The germline V gene encodes CDR1 SEHNR and CDR2 FQNEAQ (reference sequence). There are 15 residues in the CDR3. The V gene end was trimmed by 8 bases and the J gene end by 4 bases; junction bases not matched to a gene: 10. The CDR3: CASGTRAGGTGELFF. CDR3 DNA sequence: TGTGCCAGCGGGACGAGGGCAGGGGGCACCGGGGAGCTGTTTTTT.

This clone was recorded only once. The V and J genes are TRBV20-1 and TRBJ2-1; 9 positions match TRBD2. The V gene end was trimmed by 6 bases and the J gene end by 8 bases; junction bases not matched to a gene: 2. This CDR3 is built from 11 residues. Germline CDR1 reads DFQATT; CDR2 reads SNEGSKA (reference sequence). CDR3 in amino acids: CSARTSDEQFF. The DNA for the CDR3 is TGCAGTGCAAGGACTAGCGATGAGCAGTTCTTC.

The chain joins TRBV28 to TRBJ1-1; D is undetermined. Germline loops: CDR1 MDHEN, CDR2 SYDVKM. The V gene lost 3 bases and the J gene lost 0 bases, with 11 bases spanning the gap. The CDR3 runs 15 residues. CDR3 sequence: CASSLGSLMNTEAFF. The CDR3 DNA sequence: TGTGCCAGCAGTTTGGGCAGCTTGATGAACACTGAAGCTTTCTTT.

This chain uses TRBV9 with TRBJ1-1, with a possible D match to TRBD1 (6 bases). The CDR3 runs 16 residues. Trimming took 4 bases from V and 4 from J, leaving 20 bases between them. Per the germline V gene, CDR1 is SGDLS and CDR2 is YYNGEE. CDR3 nucleotide sequence: TGTGCCAGCAGCCCCACCCCAGGGGTAGAGCTCACTGAAGCTTTCTTT. It is translated as CASSPTPGVELTEAFF.